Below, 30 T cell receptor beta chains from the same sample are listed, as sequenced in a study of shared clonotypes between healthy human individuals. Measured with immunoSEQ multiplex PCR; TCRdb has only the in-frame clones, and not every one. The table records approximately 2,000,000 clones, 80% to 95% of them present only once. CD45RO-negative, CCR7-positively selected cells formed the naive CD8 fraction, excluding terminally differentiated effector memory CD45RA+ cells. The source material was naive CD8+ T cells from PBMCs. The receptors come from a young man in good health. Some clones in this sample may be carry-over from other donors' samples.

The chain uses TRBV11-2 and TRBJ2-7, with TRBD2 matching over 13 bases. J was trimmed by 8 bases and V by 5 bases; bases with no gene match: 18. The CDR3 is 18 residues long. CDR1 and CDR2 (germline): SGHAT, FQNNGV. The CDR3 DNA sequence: TGTGCCAGCAGCCCGGGACTAGCGGGACCTATACCCTACGGCCAGCAGTACTTC. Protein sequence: CASSPGLAGPIPYGQQYF.

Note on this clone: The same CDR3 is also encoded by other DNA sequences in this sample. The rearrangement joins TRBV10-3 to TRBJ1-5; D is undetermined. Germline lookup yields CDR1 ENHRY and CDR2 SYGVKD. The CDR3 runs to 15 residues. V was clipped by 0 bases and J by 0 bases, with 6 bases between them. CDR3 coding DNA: TGTGCCATCAGTGAGTCGGGCGGTAGCAATCAGCCCCAGCATTTT. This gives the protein CAISESGGSNQPQHF.

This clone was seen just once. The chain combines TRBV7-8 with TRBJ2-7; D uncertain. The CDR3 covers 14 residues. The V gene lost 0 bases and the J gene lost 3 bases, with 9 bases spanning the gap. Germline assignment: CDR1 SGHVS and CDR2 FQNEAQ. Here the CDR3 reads CASSLAGRDYEQYF. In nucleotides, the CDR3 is TGTGCCAGCAGCTTAGCCGGTAGAGACTACGAGCAGTACTTC.

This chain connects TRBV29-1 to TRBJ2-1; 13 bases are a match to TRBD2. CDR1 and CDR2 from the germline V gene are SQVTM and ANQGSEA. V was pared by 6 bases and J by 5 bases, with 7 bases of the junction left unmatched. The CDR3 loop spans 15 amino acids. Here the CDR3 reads CSVRTSGSADNEQFF. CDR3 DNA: TGCAGCGTCCGGACTAGCGGGAGCGCCGACAATGAGCAGTTCTTC.

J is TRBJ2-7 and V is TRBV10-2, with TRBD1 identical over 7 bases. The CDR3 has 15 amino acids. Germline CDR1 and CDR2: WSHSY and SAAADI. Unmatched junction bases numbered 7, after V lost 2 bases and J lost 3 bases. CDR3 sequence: CASSEGQGDVYEQYF. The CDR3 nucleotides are TGCGCCAGCAGTGAGGGGCAGGGGGATGTCTACGAGCAGTACTTC.

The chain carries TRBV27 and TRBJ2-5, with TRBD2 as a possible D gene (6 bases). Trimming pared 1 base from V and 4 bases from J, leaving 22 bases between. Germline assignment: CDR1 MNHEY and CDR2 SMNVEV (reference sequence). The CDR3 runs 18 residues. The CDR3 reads CASSLYSRGLPAAETQYF. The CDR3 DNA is TGTGCCAGCAGTTTATACAGCCGGGGACTTCCAGCGGCAGAGACCCAGTACTTC.

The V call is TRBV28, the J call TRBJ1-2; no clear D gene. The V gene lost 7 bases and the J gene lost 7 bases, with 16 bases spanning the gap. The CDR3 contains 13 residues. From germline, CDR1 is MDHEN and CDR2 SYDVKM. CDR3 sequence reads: CASTSGWGSGYTF. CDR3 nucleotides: TGTGCCAGCACCTCGGGTTGGGGAAGTGGCTACACCTTC.

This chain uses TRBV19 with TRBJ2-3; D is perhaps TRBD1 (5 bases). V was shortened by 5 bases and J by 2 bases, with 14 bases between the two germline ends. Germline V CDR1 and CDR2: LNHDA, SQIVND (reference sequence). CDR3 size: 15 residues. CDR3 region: CASSPRGSITDTQYF. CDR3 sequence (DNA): TGTGCCAGTAGTCCAAGGGGCAGTATCACAGATACGCAGTATTTT.

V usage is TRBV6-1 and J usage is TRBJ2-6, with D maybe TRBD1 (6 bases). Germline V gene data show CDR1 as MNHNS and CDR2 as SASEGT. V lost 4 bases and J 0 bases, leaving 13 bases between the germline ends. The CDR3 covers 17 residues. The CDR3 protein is CASSATGERSGANVLTF. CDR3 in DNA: TGTGCCAGCAGTGCGACAGGAGAACGCTCTGGGGCCAACGTCCTGACTTTC.

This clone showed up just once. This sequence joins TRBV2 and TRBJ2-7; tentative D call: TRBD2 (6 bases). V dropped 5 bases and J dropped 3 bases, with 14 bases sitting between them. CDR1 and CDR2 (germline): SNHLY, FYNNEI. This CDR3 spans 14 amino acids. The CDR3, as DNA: TGTGCCAGCAGTTCGGGACTGGAAGACTACGAGCAGTACTTC. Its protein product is CASSSGLEDYEQYF.

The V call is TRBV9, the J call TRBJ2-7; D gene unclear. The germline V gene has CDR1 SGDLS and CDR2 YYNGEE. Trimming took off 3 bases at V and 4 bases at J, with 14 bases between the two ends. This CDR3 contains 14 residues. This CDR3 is CASSAGNSEYEQYF. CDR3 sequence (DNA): TGTGCCAGCAGCGCCGGAAATTCGGAGTACGAGCAGTACTTC.

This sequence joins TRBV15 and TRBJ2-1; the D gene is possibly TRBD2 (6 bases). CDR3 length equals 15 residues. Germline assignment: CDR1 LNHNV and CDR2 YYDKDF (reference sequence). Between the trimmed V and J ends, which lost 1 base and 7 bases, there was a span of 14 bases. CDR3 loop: CATSRVREGVNEQFF. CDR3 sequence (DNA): TGTGCCACCAGCAGAGTGCGGGAAGGGGTGAATGAGCAGTTCTTC.

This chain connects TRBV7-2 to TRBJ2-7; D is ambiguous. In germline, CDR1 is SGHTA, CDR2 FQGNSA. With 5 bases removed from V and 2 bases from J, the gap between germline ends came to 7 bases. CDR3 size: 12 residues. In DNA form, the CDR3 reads TGTGCCAGCAGCCCGGATACCTACGAGCAGTACTTC. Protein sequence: CASSPDTYEQYF.

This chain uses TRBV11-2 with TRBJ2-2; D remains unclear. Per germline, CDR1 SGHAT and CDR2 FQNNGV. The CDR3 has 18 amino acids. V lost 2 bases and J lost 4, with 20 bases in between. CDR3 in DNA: TGTGCCAGCAGCTTATTCGAGAACTCTGGTGCTAGCACCGGGGAGCTGTTTTTT. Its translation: CASSLFENSGASTGELFF.

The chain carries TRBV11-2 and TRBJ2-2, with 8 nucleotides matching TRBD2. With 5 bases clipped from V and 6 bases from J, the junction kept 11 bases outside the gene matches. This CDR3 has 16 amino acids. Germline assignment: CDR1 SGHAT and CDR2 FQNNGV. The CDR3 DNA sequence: TGTGCCAGCAGCCCCCCGGGGGTGCGGGAGGCCGGGGAGCTGTTTTTT. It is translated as CASSPPGVREAGELFF. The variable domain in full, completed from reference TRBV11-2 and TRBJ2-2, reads EAGVAQSPRYKIIEKRQSVAFWCNPISGHATLYWYQQILGQGPKLLIQFQNNGVVDDSQLPKDRFSAERLKGVDSTLKIQPAKLEDSAVYLCASSPPGVREAGELFFGEGSRLTVL.

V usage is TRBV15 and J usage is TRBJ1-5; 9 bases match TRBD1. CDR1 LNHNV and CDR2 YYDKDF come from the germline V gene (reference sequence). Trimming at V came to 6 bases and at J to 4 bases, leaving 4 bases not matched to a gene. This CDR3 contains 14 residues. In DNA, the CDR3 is TGTGCCACCAGAAGACAGGGGGTAAATCAGCCCCAGCATTTT. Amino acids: CATRRQGVNQPQHF. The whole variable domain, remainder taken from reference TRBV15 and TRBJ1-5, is DAMVIQNPRYQVTQFGKPVTLSCSQTLNHNVMYWYQQKSSQAPKLLFHYYDKDFNNEADTPDNFQSRRPNTSFCFLDIRSPGLGDTAMYLCATRRQGVNQPQHFGDGTRLSIL.

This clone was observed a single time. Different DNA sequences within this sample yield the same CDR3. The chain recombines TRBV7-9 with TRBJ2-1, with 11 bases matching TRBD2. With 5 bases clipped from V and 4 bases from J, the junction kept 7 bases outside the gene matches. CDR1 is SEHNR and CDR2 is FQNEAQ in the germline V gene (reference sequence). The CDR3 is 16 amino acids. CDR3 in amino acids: CASSPGSGRGYNEQFF. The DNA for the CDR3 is TGTGCCAGCAGCCCAGGTAGCGGGAGGGGGTACAATGAGCAGTTCTTC.

In DNA, the CDR3 is TGTGCCAGCAGTGAAGGGTCGGGACAGAACACTGAAGCTTTCTTT. The encoded protein is CASSEGSGQNTEAFF. This chain uses TRBV6-1 with TRBJ1-1; D may be TRBD1 (6 bases). Trimming shortened V by 1 base and J by 1 base, and 10 bases separated the two germline ends. This CDR3 has 15 amino acids. The germline V gene has CDR1 MNHNS and CDR2 SASEGT.

The CDR3 sequence: CASSVAETGLHYGYTF. CDR3 sequence (DNA): TGTGCCAGCAGCGTAGCGGAGACAGGGCTTCACTATGGCTACACCTTC. The genes are TRBV9 and TRBJ1-2, with 7 bases fitting TRBD1. Germline V lookup: CDR1 SGDLS, CDR2 YYNGEE. CDR3 length equals 16 residues. V shed 0 bases and J 3 bases; nucleotides not matched to a gene: 8.

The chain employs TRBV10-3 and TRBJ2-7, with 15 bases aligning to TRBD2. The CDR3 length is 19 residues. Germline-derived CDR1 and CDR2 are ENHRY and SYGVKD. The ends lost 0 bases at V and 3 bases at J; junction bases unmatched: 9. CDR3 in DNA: TGTGCCATCAGTGAGTCCGGGACTAGCGGGAGGCAGGAAATCTACGAGCAGTACTTC. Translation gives CAISESGTSGRQEIYEQYF.

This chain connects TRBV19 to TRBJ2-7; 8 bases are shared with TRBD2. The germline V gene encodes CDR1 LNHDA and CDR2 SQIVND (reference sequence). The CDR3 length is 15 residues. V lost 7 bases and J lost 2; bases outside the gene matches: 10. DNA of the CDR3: TGTGCCAGTAAAAGAACTAGCGGAGATACCTACGAGCAGTACTTC. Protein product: CASKRTSGDTYEQYF.

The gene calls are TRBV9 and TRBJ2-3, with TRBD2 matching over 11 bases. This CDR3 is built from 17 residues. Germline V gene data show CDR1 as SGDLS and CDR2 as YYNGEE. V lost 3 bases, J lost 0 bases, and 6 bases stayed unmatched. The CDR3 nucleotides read TGTGCCAGCAGCGGCCGACTAGCGGGGCCAAGCACAGATACGCAGTATTTT. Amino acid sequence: CASSGRLAGPSTDTQYF.

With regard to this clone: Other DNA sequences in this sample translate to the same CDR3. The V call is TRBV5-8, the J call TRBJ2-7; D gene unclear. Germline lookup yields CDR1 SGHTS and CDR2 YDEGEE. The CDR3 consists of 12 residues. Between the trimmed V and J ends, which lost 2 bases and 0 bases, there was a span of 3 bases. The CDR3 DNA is TGTGCCAGCAGCTTCCTCTCCTACGAGCAGTACTTC. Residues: CASSFLSYEQYF.

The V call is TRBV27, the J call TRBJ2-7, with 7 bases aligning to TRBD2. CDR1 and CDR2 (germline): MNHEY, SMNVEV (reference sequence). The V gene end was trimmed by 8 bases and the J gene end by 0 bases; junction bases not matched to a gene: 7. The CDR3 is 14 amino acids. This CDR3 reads CASGWGGSSYEQYF. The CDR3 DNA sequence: TGTGCCAGCGGTTGGGGGGGGAGCTCCTACGAGCAGTACTTC.

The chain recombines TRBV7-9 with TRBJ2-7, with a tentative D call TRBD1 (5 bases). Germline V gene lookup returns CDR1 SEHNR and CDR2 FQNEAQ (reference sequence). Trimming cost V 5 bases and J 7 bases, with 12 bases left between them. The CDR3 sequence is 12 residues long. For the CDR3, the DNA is TGTGCCAGCAGCGTAAAGGGGCCTGAGCAGTACTTC. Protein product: CASSVKGPEQYF.

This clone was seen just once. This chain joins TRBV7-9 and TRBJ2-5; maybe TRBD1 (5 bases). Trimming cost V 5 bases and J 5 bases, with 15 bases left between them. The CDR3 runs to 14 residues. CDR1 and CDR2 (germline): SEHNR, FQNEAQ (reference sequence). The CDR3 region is CASSPRENRETQYF. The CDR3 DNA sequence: TGTGCCAGCAGCCCCAGAGAAAACAGGGAGACCCAGTACTTC.

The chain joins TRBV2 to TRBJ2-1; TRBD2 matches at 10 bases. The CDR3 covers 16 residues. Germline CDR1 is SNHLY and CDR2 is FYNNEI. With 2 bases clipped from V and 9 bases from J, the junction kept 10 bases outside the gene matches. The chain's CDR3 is CASSEIRLAGDAEQFF. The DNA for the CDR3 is TGTGCCAGCAGTGAAATTAGGCTAGCGGGAGATGCTGAGCAGTTCTTC.

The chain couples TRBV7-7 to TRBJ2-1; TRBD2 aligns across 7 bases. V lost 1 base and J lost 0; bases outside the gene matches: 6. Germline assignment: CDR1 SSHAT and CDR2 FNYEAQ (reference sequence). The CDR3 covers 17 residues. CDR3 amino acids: CASSLEPAGSSYNEQFF. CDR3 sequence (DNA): TGTGCCAGCAGCTTAGAACCAGCGGGAAGCTCCTACAATGAGCAGTTCTTC.

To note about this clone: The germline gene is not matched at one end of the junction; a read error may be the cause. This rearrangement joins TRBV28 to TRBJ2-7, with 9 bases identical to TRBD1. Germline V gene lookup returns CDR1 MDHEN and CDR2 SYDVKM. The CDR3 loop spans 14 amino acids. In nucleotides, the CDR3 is TGTGCCAGCAGTTTAAGCCCTTTAGGGGACAGGGAGACCTTC. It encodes CASSLSPLGDRETF.

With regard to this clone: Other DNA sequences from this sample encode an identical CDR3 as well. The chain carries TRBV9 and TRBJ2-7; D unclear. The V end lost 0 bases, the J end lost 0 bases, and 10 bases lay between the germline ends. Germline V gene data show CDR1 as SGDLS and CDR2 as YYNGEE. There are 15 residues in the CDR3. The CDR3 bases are TGTGCCAGCAGCGTAGGGCAGGCAGTCTCCTACGAGCAGTACTTC. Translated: CASSVGQAVSYEQYF.